The clone carrying this T cell receptor (beta chain) came up a few times. No antigen is known for it. Transcripts of RNA were the source for amplifying TCR beta CDR3 regions. Following a first-round RT-PCR that used HTBI primers, a second-round multiplex PCR was carried out. Each CDR3 protein gets one entry after TCRdb re-called the multiplex PCR reads with MiXCR. The repertoire includes a few hundred thousand distinct CDR3 sequences, less than 45% of them detected once, and roughly 4.5% sits in the top ten. Trimming left V 0 bases short and J 6 bases short, with 12 bases between. This CDR3 is built from 14 residues. Germline assignment: CDR1 LGHDT and CDR2 YNNKEL (reference sequence). These data come from a study of Graves' ophthalmopathy and Graves' hyperthyroidism. Study-wide results and caveats: Among thyroid clonotypes expanded above 0.001 frequency, most also appeared in blood.

The chain links TRBV3-1 to TRBJ2-7, with a weak D call TRBD2 (5 bases). Sequences were obtained from peripheral blood or thyroid tissue (not recorded which). This TCR was sampled from an adult man with Graves' hyperthyroidism. CDR3 sequence: CASSQEPLAPEQYF. Written as DNA, the CDR3 is TGTGCCAGCAGCCAAGAGCCCCTAGCTCCCGAGCAGTACTTC.